A selection of T cell receptor beta chains follows, all from one sample in a study of blood T cells in healthy people across ages. TCRdb re-called the 5' RACE reads with MiXCR, one entry per CDR3 protein. In the table there are about 2 million distinct CDR3 sequences, about 50% of which are singletons. What was sequenced was blood. The receptors stem from a woman in her forties in good health. CDR3s include the opening cysteine and the closing phenylalanine or tryptophan. A D gene is named only where the DNA matches it firmly. Rows give clone size only sometimes, using once, few, many, or a class for an expanded clone.

v_gene,d_gene,abundance,j_gene,CDR3aa,CDR3nt
TRBV29-1,NA,many,TRBJ2-3,CSVRTDTQYF,TGCAGCGTCCGCACAGATACGCAGTATTTT
TRBV7-2,TRBD1,NA,TRBJ1-4,CASSPQGGSNEKLFF,TGTGCCAGCAGCCCCCAAGGGGGCAGTAATGAAAAACTGTTTTTT
TRBV3-1,TRBD1,NA,TRBJ2-1,CASERTGWGAYNEQFF,TGTGCCAGTGAGCGGACAGGGTGGGGAGCGTACAATGAGCAGTTCTTC
TRBV6-6,NA,NA,TRBJ2-1,CASSYSMVEGQFF,TGTGCCAGCAGTTACTCGATGGTAGAGGGGCAGTTCTTC
TRBV21-1,NA,few,TRBJ2-5,CASSGRTRGDKRETQYF,TGTGCCAGCAGCGGGCGGACTAGGGGAGACAAAAGGGAGACCCAGTACTTC
TRBV28,NA,few,TRBJ2-4,CASSPGGDGKNIQYF,TGTGCCAGCAGTCCCGGGGGTGATGGCAAAAACATTCAGTACTTC
TRBV5-1,NA,NA,TRBJ1-2,CASRKDGYGYTF,TGCGCCAGCAGAAAGGATGGCTATGGCTACACCTTC
TRBV14,TRBD1,NA,TRBJ1-1,CASSQRTGKGLAFF,TGTGCCAGCAGCCAACGGACAGGGAAAGGGTTGGCTTTCTTT
TRBV27,NA,few,TRBJ2-7,CASSPQPRVGSSYEQYF,TGTGCCAGCAGTCCCCAACCGAGGGTGGGGAGCTCCTACGAGCAGTACTTC
TRBV6-6,TRBD2,NA,TRBJ2-1,CASRPGGEISEQFF,TGTGCCAGCAGGCCGGGGGGAGAGATCTCGGAGCAGTTCTTC
TRBV28,TRBD1,NA,TRBJ2-7,CASSGQAMSSYEQYF,TGTGCCAGCAGTGGACAGGCGATGAGCTCCTACGAGCAGTACTTC
TRBV28,NA,NA,TRBJ2-3,CASRPGTEDTQYF,TGTGCCAGCAGGCCTGGGACCGAAGATACGCAGTATTTT
TRBV29-1,NA,NA,TRBJ2-7,CSVVGQGRLGAEQYF,TGCAGCGTTGTCGGGCAGGGGCGATTAGGAGCCGAGCAGTACTTC
TRBV6-5,NA,NA,TRBJ2-5,CASRQNNEQYF,TGTGCCAGCAGGCAGAACAATGAGCAGTACTTC
TRBV20-1,NA,NA,TRBJ2-3,CSANRDTDTQYF,TGCAGCGCTAACAGGGACACAGATACGCAGTATTTT
TRBV7-8,TRBD1,few,TRBJ2-7,CASSLEGGQGRTYEQYF,TGTGCCAGCAGCTTAGAGGGGGGACAGGGGCGTACCTACGAGCAGTACTTC
TRBV4-3,NA,NA,TRBJ1-1,CASSQDKNTEAFF,TGCGCCAGCAGCCAAGACAAGAACACTGAAGCTTTCTTT
TRBV5-1,NA,few,TRBJ2-7,CASSLVQYF,TGCGCCAGCAGCTTGGTCCAGTACTTC
TRBV4-3,TRBD1,NA,TRBJ1-1,CASSHKTGGYTEAFF,TGCGCCAGCAGCCACAAGACAGGGGGATACACTGAAGCTTTCTTT
TRBV7-2,TRBD2,few,TRBJ2-1,CASSPQTSGGVSFF,TGTGCCAGCAGCCCACAGACTAGCGGGGGGGTTTCGTTCTTC
TRBV7-3,TRBD2,NA,TRBJ2-1,CASSLSGAPNNEQFF,TGTGCCAGCAGCCTAAGCGGGGCCCCCAACAATGAGCAGTTCTTC
TRBV6-5,NA,NA,TRBJ1-1,CASSSRGKGNTEAFF,TGTGCCAGCAGTTCCCGGGGGAAGGGGAACACTGAAGCTTTCTTT
TRBV7-2,NA,NA,TRBJ2-7,CASSLGIRGYEQYF,TGTGCCAGCAGCTTAGGAATTAGGGGCTACGAGCAGTACTTC
TRBV9,TRBD1,NA,TRBJ1-2,CASSGPTGGGDGYTF,TGTGCCAGCAGCGGACCGACAGGGGGCGGAGATGGCTACACCTTC
TRBV6-5,TRBD2,many,TRBJ2-1,CASSYGTSNEQFF,TGTGCCAGCAGTTATGGGACTAGTAATGAGCAGTTCTTC
TRBV20-1,TRBD2,NA,TRBJ2-7,CSARPASGAISYEQYF,TGCAGTGCTAGACCGGCTAGCGGGGCTATCTCCTACGAGCAGTACTTC
TRBV5-1,TRBD1,NA,TRBJ2-4,CASSFGLPGQGPKNIQYF,TGCGCCAGCAGCTTCGGCCTACCGGGACAGGGGCCCAAAAACATTCAGTACTTC
TRBV7-3,NA,NA,TRBJ2-5,CASSLGTHPETQYF,TGTGCCAGCAGCTTAGGGACTCACCCGGAGACCCAGTACTTC
TRBV7-7,NA,few,TRBJ1-1,CASSLAWVLTEAFF,TGTGCTAGCAGCTTAGCATGGGTGTTGACTGAAGCTTTCTTT
TRBV7-9,NA,NA,TRBJ1-4,CASSLDGMGEKLFF,TGTGCCAGCAGCTTAGACGGGATGGGTGAAAAACTGTTTTTT
TRBV7-2,TRBD1,NA,TRBJ2-7,CASSLAVMDRGLTYEQYF,TGTGCCAGCAGCTTAGCGGTTATGGACAGGGGGCTAACCTACGAGCAGTACTTC
TRBV3-1,TRBD2,NA,TRBJ2-7,CASSKNRGGGPLPTYEQYF,TGTGCCAGCAGCAAGAATCGCGGCGGGGGGCCGCTACCAACCTACGAGCAGTACTTC
TRBV7-2,NA,once,TRBJ2-1,CASSHRSGSYNEQFF,TGTGCCAGCAGCCACAGATCCGGCTCCTACAATGAGCAGTTCTTC
TRBV20-1,NA,NA,TRBJ2-1,CSARDQGRGREQFF,TGCAGTGCTAGAGATCAGGGCAGGGGTAGAGAGCAGTTCTTC
TRBV7-2,NA,NA,TRBJ2-1,CASSYGQVREQFF,TGTGCCAGCAGCTACGGACAAGTGCGAGAGCAGTTCTTC
TRBV7-3,NA,NA,TRBJ1-1,CASSLTGTRGNTEAFF,TGTGCCAGCAGCTTAACCGGGACCAGGGGGAACACTGAAGCTTTCTTT
TRBV6-5,NA,few,TRBJ2-3,CASSYSSSRPGTDTQYF,TGTGCCAGCAGTTACTCGTCTAGTCGGCCCGGCACAGATACGCAGTATTTT
TRBV13,NA,NA,TRBJ2-7,CASSQGPLINYEQYF,TGTGCCAGCAGCCAGGGACCTCTAATAAACTACGAGCAGTACTTC
TRBV9,TRBD1,NA,TRBJ1-1,CASTKIPGTVNTEAFF,TGTGCCAGCACCAAGATTCCAGGGACAGTGAACACTGAAGCTTTCTTT
TRBV7-9,TRBD2,NA,TRBJ2-1,CASSFRRTSGEQFF,TGTGCCAGCAGCTTCCGCCGGACTAGCGGGGAGCAGTTCTTC
TRBV20-1,TRBD2,NA,TRBJ2-5,CSASSSGDPNEQYF,TGCAGTGCGAGCTCTAGCGGGGATCCCAATGAGCAGTACTTC
TRBV6-5,TRBD1,few,TRBJ1-1,CASKGQGSIRNTEAFF,TGTGCCAGCAAGGGACAGGGGAGTATTCGGAACACTGAAGCTTTCTTT
TRBV7-9,NA,once,TRBJ2-5,CASSPAAGKNQETQYF,TGTGCCAGCAGCCCCGCGGCAGGGAAAAACCAAGAGACCCAGTACTTC
TRBV20-1,TRBD2,NA,TRBJ2-1,CSAPGLAGLGRQFF,TGCAGTGCTCCGGGACTAGCGGGGCTAGGGCGGCAGTTCTTC
TRBV7-8,NA,few,TRBJ2-1,CASSLALASNEQFF,TGTGCCAGCAGCTTAGCGCTAGCAAGCAATGAGCAGTTCTTC
TRBV15,NA,few,TRBJ2-5,CATKNGVTGETQYF,TGTGCCACCAAGAACGGGGTGACCGGTGAGACCCAGTACTTC